This T cell receptor beta chain emerged from a study of control samples from healthy donors and cancer patients. Libraries were prepared by immunoSEQ multiplex PCR; TCRdb keeps only in-frame clonotypes and omits some of them. The data show approximately 53,000 clones, more than 85% seen once. The table lists this clone with a count of one. The clonotype comes from a man aged 25-45 years with colorectal cancer. The sequenced sample was PBMCs.

This CDR3 reads CASSLGRAGNTIYF. The CDR3 nucleotides read TGTGCCAGCAGCTTGGGCCGCGCTGGAAACACCATATATTTT. The rearrangement uses TRBV5-6 and TRBJ1-3; D not certain. The V end was cut by 0 bases, the J end by 2 bases, with 6 bases between. The CDR3 is 14 residues long. Germline CDR1 is SGHDT and CDR2 is YYEEEE.